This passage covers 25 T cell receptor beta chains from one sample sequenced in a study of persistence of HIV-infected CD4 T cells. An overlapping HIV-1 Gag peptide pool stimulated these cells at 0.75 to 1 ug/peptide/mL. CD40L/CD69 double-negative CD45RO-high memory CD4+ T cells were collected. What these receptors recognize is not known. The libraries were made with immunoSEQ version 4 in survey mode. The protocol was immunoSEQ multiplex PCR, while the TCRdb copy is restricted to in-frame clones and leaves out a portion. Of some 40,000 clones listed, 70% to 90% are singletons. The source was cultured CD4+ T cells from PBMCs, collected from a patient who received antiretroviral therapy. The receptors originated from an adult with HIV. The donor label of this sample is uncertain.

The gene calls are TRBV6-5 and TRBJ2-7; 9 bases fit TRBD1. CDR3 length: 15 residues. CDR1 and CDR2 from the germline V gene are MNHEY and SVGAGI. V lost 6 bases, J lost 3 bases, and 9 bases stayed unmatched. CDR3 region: CASSRTGDGIYEQYF. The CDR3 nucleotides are TGTGCCAGCAGCAGGACAGGGGATGGGATCTACGAGCAGTACTTC.

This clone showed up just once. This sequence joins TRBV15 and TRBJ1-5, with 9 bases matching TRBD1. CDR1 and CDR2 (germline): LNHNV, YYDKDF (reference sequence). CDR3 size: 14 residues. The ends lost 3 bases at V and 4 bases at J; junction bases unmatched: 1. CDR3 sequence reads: CATSRDRGNQPQHF. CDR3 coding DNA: TGTGCCACCAGCAGGGACAGGGGTAATCAGCCCCAGCATTTT. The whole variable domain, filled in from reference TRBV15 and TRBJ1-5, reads DAMVIQNPRYQVTQFGKPVTLSCSQTLNHNVMYWYQQKSSQAPKLLFHYYDKDFNNEADTPDNFQSRRPNTSFCFLDIRSPGLGDTAMYLCATSRDRGNQPQHFGDGTRLSIL.

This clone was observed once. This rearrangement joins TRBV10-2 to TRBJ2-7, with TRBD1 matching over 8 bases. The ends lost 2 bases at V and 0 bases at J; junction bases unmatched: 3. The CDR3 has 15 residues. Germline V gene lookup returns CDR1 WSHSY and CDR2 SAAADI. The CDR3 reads CASSEATGGSYEQYF. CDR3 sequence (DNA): TGCGCCAGCAGTGAGGCTACAGGGGGCTCCTACGAGCAGTACTTC.

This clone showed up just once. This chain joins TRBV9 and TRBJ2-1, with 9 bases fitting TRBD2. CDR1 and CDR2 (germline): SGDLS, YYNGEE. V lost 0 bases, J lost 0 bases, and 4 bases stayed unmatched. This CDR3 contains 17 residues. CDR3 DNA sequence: TGTGCCAGCAGCGTAGGACTAGCGGAAAGCTCCTACAATGAGCAGTTCTTC. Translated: CASSVGLAESSYNEQFF.

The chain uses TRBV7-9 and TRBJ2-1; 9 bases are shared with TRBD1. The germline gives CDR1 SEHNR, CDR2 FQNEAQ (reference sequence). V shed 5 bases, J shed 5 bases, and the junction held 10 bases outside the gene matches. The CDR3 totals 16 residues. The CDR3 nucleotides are TGTGCCAGCAGCCTGGCAACGGGACAGGGCAACAATGAGCAGTTCTTC. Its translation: CASSLATGQGNNEQFF.

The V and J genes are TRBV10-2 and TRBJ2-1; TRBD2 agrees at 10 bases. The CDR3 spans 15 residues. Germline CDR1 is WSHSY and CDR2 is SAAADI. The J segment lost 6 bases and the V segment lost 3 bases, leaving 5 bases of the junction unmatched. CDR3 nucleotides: TGCGCCAGCAGTGATCTGACTAGCGGGTCCAATGAGCAGTTCTTC. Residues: CASSDLTSGSNEQFF.

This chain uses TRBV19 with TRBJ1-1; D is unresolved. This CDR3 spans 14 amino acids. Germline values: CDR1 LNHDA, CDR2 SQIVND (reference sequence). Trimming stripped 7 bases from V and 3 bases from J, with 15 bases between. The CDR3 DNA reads TGTGCCAGTACTTTGTTTCCGGAGGACACTGAAGCTTTCTTT. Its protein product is CASTLFPEDTEAFF. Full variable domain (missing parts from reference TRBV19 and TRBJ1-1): DGGITQSPKYLFRKEGQNVTLSCEQNLNHDAMYWYRQDPGQGLRLIYYSQIVNDFQKGDIAEGYSVSREKKESFPLTVTSAQKNPTAFYLCASTLFPEDTEAFFGQGTRLTVV.

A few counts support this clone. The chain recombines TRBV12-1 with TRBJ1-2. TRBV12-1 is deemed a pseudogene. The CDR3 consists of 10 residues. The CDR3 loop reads CASPKGRYTF. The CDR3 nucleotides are TGTGCCAGCCCTAAGGGGAGGTACACCTTC.

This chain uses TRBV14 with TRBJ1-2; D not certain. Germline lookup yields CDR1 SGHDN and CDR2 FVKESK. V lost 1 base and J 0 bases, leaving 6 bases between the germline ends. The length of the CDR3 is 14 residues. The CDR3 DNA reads TGTGCCAGCAGCCAAGTTAGAGCTAACTATGGCTACACCTTC. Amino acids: CASSQVRANYGYTF.

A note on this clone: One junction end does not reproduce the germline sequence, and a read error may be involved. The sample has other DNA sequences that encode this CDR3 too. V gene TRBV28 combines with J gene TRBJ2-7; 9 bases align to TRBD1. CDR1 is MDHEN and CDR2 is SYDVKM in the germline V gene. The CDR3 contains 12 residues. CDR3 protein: CASTGTGYEQYF. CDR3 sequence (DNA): TGTGCCAGCACCGGGACAGGGTACGAACAGTACTTC.

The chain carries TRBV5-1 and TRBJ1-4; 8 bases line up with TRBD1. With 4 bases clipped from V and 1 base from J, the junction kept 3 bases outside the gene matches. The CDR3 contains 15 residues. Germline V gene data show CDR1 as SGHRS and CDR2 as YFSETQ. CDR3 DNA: TGCGCCAGCAGCCAAACAGGGGGAACTAATGAAAAACTGTTTTTT. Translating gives CASSQTGGTNEKLFF.

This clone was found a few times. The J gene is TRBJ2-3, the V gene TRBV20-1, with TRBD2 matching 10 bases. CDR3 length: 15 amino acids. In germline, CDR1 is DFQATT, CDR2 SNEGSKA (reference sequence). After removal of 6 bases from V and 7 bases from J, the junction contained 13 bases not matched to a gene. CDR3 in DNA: TGCAGTGCCAGTGACGGGGGGACTAGCGCATATACGCAGTATTTT. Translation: CSASDGGTSAYTQYF.

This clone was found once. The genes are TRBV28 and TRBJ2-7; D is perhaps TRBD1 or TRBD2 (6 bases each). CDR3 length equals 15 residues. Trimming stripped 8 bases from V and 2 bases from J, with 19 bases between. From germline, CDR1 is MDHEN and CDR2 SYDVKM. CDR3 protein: CASDPGGQGTYEQYF. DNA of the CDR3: TGTGCCAGCGATCCCGGGGGCCAGGGGACCTACGAGCAGTACTTC.

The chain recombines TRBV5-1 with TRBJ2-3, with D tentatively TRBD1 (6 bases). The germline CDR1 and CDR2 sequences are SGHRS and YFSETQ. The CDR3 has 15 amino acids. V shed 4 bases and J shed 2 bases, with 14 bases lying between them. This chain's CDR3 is CASSRSVGATDTQYF. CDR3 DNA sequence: TGCGCCAGCAGCCGTTCCGTGGGGGCCACAGATACGCAGTATTTT.

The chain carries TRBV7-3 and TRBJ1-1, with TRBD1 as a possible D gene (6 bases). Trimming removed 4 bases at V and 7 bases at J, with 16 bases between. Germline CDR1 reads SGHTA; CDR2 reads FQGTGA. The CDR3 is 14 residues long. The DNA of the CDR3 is TGTGCCAGCAGCTCGGGACACGCGTCCCGTGAAGCTTTCTTT. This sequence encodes CASSSGHASREAFF.

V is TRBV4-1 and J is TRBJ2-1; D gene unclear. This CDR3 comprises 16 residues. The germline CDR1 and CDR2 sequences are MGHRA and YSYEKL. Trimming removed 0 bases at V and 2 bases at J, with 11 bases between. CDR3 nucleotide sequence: TGCGCCAGCAGCCAAGATTCGTATAGGGCCTACAATGAGCAGTTCTTC. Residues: CASSQDSYRAYNEQFF.

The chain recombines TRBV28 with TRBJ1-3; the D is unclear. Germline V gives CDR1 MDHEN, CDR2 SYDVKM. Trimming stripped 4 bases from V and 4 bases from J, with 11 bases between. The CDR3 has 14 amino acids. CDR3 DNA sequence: TGTGCCAGCAGTTACGTCGGAACGGGAAACACCATATATTTT. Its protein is CASSYVGTGNTIYF.

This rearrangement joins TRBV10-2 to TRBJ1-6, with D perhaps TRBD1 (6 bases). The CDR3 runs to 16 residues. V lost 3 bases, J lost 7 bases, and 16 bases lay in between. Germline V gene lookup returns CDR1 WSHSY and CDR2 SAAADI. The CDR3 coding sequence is TGCGCCAGCAGTGATTGGGGGGCAAGGCCCAATTCACCCCTCCACTTT. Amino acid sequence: CASSDWGARPNSPLHF.

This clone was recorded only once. The CDR3: CASTPRGSGGYTGELFF. CDR3 in DNA: TGTGCCAGTACCCCCCGGGGAAGCGGGGGCTACACCGGGGAGCTGTTTTTT. The rearrangement joins TRBV19 to TRBJ2-2; TRBD2 agrees at 8 bases. The V segment lost 7 bases and the J segment 3 bases; nucleotides outside the gene matches: 13. This CDR3 contains 17 residues. In germline, CDR1 is LNHDA, CDR2 SQIVND (reference sequence). The whole variable domain, filled in from reference TRBV19 and TRBJ2-2, reads DGGITQSPKYLFRKEGQNVTLSCEQNLNHDAMYWYRQDPGQGLRLIYYSQIVNDFQKGDIAEGYSVSREKKESFPLTVTSAQKNPTAFYLCASTPRGSGGYTGELFFGEGSRLTVL.

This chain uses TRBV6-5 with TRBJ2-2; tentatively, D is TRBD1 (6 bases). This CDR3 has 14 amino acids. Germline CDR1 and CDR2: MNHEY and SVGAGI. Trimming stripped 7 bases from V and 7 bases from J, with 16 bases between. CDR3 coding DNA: TGTGCCAGCACCTCCAGAGGGGGTGGCGGGGAGCTGTTTTTT. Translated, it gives CASTSRGGGGELFF.

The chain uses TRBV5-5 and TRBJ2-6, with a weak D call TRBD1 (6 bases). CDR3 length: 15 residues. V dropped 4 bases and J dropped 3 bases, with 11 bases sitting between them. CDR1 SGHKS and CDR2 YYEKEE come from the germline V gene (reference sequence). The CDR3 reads CASSLGAIGANVLTF. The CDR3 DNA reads TGTGCCAGCAGCCTGGGGGCAATTGGGGCCAACGTCCTGACTTTC. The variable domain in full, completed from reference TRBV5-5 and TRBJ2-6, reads DAGVTQSPTHLIKTRGQQVTLRCSPISGHKSVSWYQQVLGQGPQFIFQYYEKEERGRGNFPDRFSARQFPNYSSELNVNALLLGDSALYLCASSLGAIGANVLTFGAGSRLTVL.

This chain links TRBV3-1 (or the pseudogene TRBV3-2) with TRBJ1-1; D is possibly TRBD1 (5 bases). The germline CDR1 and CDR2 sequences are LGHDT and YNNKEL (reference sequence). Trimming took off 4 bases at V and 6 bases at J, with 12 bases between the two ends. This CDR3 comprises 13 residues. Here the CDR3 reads CASSLRGVPEAFF. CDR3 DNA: TGTGCCAGCAGCCTAAGAGGGGTGCCTGAAGCTTTCTTT.

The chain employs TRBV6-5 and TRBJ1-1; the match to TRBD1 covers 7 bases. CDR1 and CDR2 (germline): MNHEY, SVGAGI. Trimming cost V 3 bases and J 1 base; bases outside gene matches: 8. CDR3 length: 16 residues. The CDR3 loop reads CASSYSPGQWNTEAFF. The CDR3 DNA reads TGTGCCAGCAGTTATTCCCCGGGACAGTGGAACACTGAAGCTTTCTTT.

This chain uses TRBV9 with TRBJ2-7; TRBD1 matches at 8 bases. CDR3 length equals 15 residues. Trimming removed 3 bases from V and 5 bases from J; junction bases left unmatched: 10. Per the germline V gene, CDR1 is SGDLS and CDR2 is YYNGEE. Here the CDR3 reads CASSAPGTGFHEQYF. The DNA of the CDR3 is TGTGCCAGCAGCGCCCCCGGGACAGGTTTCCACGAGCAGTACTTC.

The CDR3 DNA reads as TGTGCCAGCAGGGGGACGGGATCTAGCAATCAGCCCCAGCATTTT. Its protein is CASRGTGSSNQPQHF. The chain joins TRBV19 to TRBJ1-5, with 7 bases fitting TRBD1. Trimming took 9 bases from V and 0 from J; bases not matched to a gene: 8. The CDR3 is made up of 15 amino acids. The germline V gene has CDR1 LNHDA and CDR2 SQIVND (reference sequence).